This T cell receptor beta chain was identified during a study of blood T cell repertoires in COVID-19. The CDR3 has 15 residues. The germline gives CDR1 LNHDA, CDR2 SQIVND (reference sequence). V lost 6 bases and J lost 0, with 12 bases in between. TCRdb's copy holds only in-frame clones and misses some; the assay was immunoSEQ multiplex PCR. This repertoire shows 360,000 or so clones, roughly four fifths found once; its top ten account for approximately 5.4%. The chain is built from TRBV19 and TRBJ1-3; D remains ambiguous. This TCR came from a woman aged 50 to 60 who had recovered from COVID-19. The sample taken for sequencing was PBMCs or T cells enriched from blood (not recorded which). CDR3 residues: CASRAAASSGNTIYF. The CDR3 region has the DNA TGTGCCAGTAGGGCAGCAGCGAGCTCTGGAAACACCATATATTTT.